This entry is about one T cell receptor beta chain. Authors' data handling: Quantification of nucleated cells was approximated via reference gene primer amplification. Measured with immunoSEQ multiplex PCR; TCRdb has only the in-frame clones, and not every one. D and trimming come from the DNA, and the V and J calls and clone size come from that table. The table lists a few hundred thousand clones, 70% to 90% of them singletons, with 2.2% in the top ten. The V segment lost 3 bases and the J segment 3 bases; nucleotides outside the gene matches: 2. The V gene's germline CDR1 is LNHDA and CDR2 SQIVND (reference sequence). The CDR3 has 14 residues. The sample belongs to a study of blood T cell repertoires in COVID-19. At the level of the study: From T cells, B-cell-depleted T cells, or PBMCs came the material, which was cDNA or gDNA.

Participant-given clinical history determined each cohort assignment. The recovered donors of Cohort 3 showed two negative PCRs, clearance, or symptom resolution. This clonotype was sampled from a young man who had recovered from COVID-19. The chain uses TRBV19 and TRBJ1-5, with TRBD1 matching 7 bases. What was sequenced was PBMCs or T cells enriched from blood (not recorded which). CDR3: CASSMGQYNQPQHF. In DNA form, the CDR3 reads TGTGCCAGTAGTATGGGACAGTACAATCAGCCCCAGCATTTT.